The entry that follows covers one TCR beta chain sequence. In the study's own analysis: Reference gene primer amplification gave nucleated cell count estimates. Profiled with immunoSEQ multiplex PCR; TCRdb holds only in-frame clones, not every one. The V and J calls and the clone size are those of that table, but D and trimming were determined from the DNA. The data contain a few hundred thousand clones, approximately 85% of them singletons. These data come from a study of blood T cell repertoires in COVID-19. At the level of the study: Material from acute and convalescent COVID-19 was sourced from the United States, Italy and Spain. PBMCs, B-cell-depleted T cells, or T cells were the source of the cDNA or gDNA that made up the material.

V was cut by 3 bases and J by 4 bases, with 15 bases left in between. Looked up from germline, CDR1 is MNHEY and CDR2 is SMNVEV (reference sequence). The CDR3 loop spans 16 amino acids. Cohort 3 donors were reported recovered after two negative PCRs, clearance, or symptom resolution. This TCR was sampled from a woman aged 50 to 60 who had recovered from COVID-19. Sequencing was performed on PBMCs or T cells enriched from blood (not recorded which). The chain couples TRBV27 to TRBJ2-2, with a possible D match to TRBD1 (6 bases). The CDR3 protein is CASSFSSTGITGELFF. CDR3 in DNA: TGTGCCAGCAGTTTCTCCTCAACAGGGATCACCGGGGAGCTGTTTTTT.